This is a list of T cell receptor beta chains from one sample in a study of response to subunit inactivated influenza vaccine. Each CDR3 protein gets one entry after TCRdb re-called the RT-PCR reads with MiXCR. The sample records about 180,000 distinct CDR3 sequences, 7.5% to 10% being singletons. This material consisted of non-naive T cells sorted from PBMCs, taken on the day of vaccination. The source is a man in his forties or fifties who received an inactivated influenza vaccine. Both conserved end residues are part of each CDR3. Fields, in order: J gene, clone size, V gene, D gene, CDR3 protein, CDR3 DNA. A D gene is named only where the DNA matches it firmly. Clone size is shown for a subset of rows, as once, few, many or a class of expanded clone.

J: TRBJ2-2
size: -
V: TRBV12-3/TRBV12-4
D: -
CDR3: CASSLRLRPPTGELFF
DNA: TGTGCCAGCAGTTTAAGGCTAAGGCCGCCCACCGGGGAGCTGTTTTTT

J: TRBJ2-7
size: -
V: TRBV20-1
D: TRBD1
CDR3: CSARDLAGGAYYEQYF
DNA: TGCAGTGCTAGAGATTTGGCAGGGGGCGCATACTACGAGCAGTACTTC

J: TRBJ2-3
size: few
V: TRBV28
D: -
CDR3: CASSPLEVVGTDTQYF
DNA: TGTGCCAGCAGTCCACTCGAGGTAGTGGGCACAGATACGCAGTATTTT

J: TRBJ2-3
size: -
V: TRBV20-1
D: -
CDR3: CSARDRVLSTDTQYF
DNA: TGCAGTGCTAGAGACCGAGTGTTGAGCACAGATACGCAGTATTTT

J: TRBJ2-7
size: -
V: TRBV5-5
D: -
CDR3: CASSERLAMSSYEQYF
DNA: TGTGCCAGCAGCGAAAGGCTAGCGATGAGCTCCTACGAGCAGTACTTC

J: TRBJ2-7
size: many
V: TRBV27
D: TRBD1
CDR3: CASSVQGARTYEQYF
DNA: TGTGCCAGCAGTGTACAGGGGGCGAGGACCTACGAGCAGTACTTC

J: TRBJ2-3
size: -
V: TRBV7-8
D: -
CDR3: CASSPEGGIDTQYF
DNA: TGTGCCAGCAGCCCAGAGGGAGGTATAGATACGCAGTATTTT

J: TRBJ2-3
size: many
V: TRBV7-2
D: TRBD2
CDR3: CASSLDPSGRAYQYF
DNA: TGTGCCAGCAGCTTAGATCCTAGCGGGAGGGCCTATCAGTATTTT

J: TRBJ1-2
size: many
V: TRBV10-1
D: -
CDR3: CASSEATNYGYTF
DNA: TGCGCCAGCAGTGAGGCCACTAACTATGGCTACACCTTC

J: TRBJ1-5
size: -
V: TRBV20-1
D: TRBD1
CDR3: CSIKQGASSQPQHF
DNA: TGCAGTATTAAACAGGGGGCTAGTAGTCAGCCCCAGCATTTT

J: TRBJ2-2
size: few
V: TRBV20-1
D: TRBD2
CDR3: CSAPERAAGSLSAGELFF
DNA: TGCAGTGCCCCCGAACGGGCAGCGGGATCGTTGTCGGCCGGGGAGCTGTTTTTT

J: TRBJ2-3
size: many
V: TRBV12-3/TRBV12-4
D: -
CDR3: CASSFEDGKVLF
DNA: TGTGCCAGCAGTTTCGAGGACGGGAAGGTTTTATTT

J: TRBJ2-1
size: many
V: TRBV9
D: -
CDR3: CASSVAGSVAYNEQFF
DNA: TGTGCCAGCAGCGTAGCTGGTAGCGTAGCCTACAATGAGCAGTTCTTC

J: TRBJ2-1
size: many
V: TRBV4-3
D: -
CDR3: CASSQGFFLASENYNEQFF
DNA: TGCGCCAGCAGCCAAGGCTTTTTTCTAGCGTCCGAGAATTACAATGAGCAGTTCTTC

J: TRBJ2-5
size: -
V: TRBV15
D: -
CDR3: CATSSGTQPETQYF
DNA: TGTGCCACCAGCTCCGGGACTCAGCCAGAGACCCAGTACTTC

J: TRBJ2-7
size: few
V: TRBV7-8
D: TRBD1
CDR3: CASSLGTGGDYEQYF
DNA: TGTGCCAGCAGCCTTGGGACAGGGGGCGATTACGAGCAGTACTTC

J: TRBJ1-1
size: many
V: TRBV6-2/TRBV6-3
D: -
CDR3: CASTAHARDTEAFF
DNA: TGTGCCAGCACCGCACATGCTAGAGATACTGAAGCTTTCTTT

J: TRBJ1-2
size: many
V: TRBV7-8
D: -
CDR3: CASSFTVNYGYTF
DNA: TGTGCCAGCAGCTTTACAGTTAACTATGGCTACACCTTC

J: TRBJ2-2
size: few
V: TRBV5-1
D: -
CDR3: CASSLALAWLKDSNTGELFF
DNA: TGCGCCAGCAGCTTGGCCCTGGCTTGGTTGAAGGATTCGAACACCGGGGAGCTGTTTTTT

J: TRBJ1-4
size: many
V: TRBV4-1
D: -
CDR3: CASSQGIGGAVEKLFF
DNA: TGCGCCAGCAGCCAAGGCATCGGGGGGGCGGTTGAAAAACTGTTTTTT

J: TRBJ2-5
size: -
V: TRBV3-1
D: TRBD1
CDR3: CASSQSTRGLSGETQYF
DNA: TGTGCCAGCAGCCAGAGTACCAGGGGGCTATCTGGGGAGACCCAGTACTTC

J: TRBJ2-5
size: many
V: TRBV15
D: TRBD2
CDR3: CATNTGGIQETQYF
DNA: TGTGCGACTAACACGGGGGGGATTCAAGAGACCCAGTACTTC

J: TRBJ2-2
size: many
V: TRBV11-2
D: -
CDR3: CASSLGPVGTPNTGELFF
DNA: TGTGCCAGCAGCTTGGGCCCTGTGGGGACACCGAACACCGGGGAGCTGTTTTTT

J: TRBJ2-1
size: few
V: TRBV20-1
D: TRBD2
CDR3: CSAILAGQYNEQFF
DNA: TGCAGTGCTATATTAGCGGGGCAGTACAATGAGCAGTTCTTC

J: TRBJ2-7
size: -
V: TRBV7-3
D: TRBD1
CDR3: CASSPWTGGEQYF
DNA: TGTGCCAGCAGCCCCTGGACAGGGGGCGAGCAGTACTTC

J: TRBJ1-1
size: -
V: TRBV7-3
D: TRBD1
CDR3: CASSKGTGNAFF
DNA: TGTGCCAGCAGCAAAGGGACAGGGAACGCTTTCTTT

J: TRBJ1-2
size: -
V: TRBV4-2
D: -
CDR3: CASSLAGKGYTF
DNA: TGTGCCAGCAGCCTAGCCGGTAAAGGCTACACCTTC

J: TRBJ2-5
size: few
V: TRBV2
D: -
CDR3: CASSELGLLGETQYF
DNA: TGTGCCAGCAGTGAACTTGGTCTACTTGGGGAGACCCAGTACTTC

J: TRBJ1-5
size: many
V: TRBV12-3/TRBV12-4
D: TRBD1
CDR3: CASSLVYSRGGLGNQPQHF
DNA: TGTGCCAGCAGTTTGGTTTATTCGCGAGGGGGCCTGGGCAATCAGCCCCAGCATTTT

J: TRBJ2-3
size: many
V: TRBV12-3/TRBV12-4
D: TRBD2
CDR3: CASSLRGTPADTQYF
DNA: TGTGCCAGCAGTTTGCGGGGGACTCCCGCGGATACGCAGTATTTT

J: TRBJ1-5
size: many
V: TRBV5-5
D: -
CDR3: CASSLEYNQPQHF
DNA: TGTGCCAGCAGCCTGGAGTATAATCAGCCCCAGCATTTT

J: TRBJ2-1
size: few
V: TRBV20-1
D: TRBD2
CDR3: CSASTSGSSYNEQFF
DNA: TGCAGTGCTTCGACTAGCGGGAGCTCCTACAATGAGCAGTTCTTC

J: TRBJ2-1
size: few
V: TRBV7-8
D: TRBD2
CDR3: CASRTWGLAGDGNEQFF
DNA: TGTGCCAGCAGAACTTGGGGACTAGCGGGAGACGGCAATGAGCAGTTCTTC

J: TRBJ2-1
size: -
V: TRBV6-2/TRBV6-3
D: TRBD2
CDR3: CASSYDGGGPFADEQFF
DNA: TGTGCCAGCAGTTACGACGGGGGAGGGCCCTTCGCCGATGAGCAGTTCTTC

J: TRBJ1-1
size: few
V: TRBV3-1
D: TRBD1
CDR3: CASSQVLSDRVAFF
DNA: TGTGCCAGCAGCCAAGTCCTTAGTGACAGGGTTGCTTTCTTT

J: TRBJ2-6
size: many
V: TRBV7-2
D: -
CDR3: CASSLGNSGANVLTF
DNA: TGTGCCAGCAGCTTAGGGAATTCTGGGGCCAACGTCCTGACTTTC

J: TRBJ2-5
size: few
V: TRBV20-1
D: -
CDR3: CSARDATTAYSGTQYF
DNA: TGCAGTGCTAGAGATGCGACTACCGCTTATTCGGGGACCCAGTACTTC

J: TRBJ1-6
size: few
V: TRBV6-1
D: TRBD1
CDR3: CASSPRGRGANSPLHF
DNA: TGTGCCAGCAGCCCGAGGGGGCGCGGGGCGAATTCACCCCTCCACTTT

J: TRBJ2-2
size: few
V: TRBV7-2
D: TRBD2
CDR3: CASSWGSGTRTGELFF
DNA: TGTGCCAGCAGCTGGGGTAGCGGGACCCGCACCGGGGAGCTGTTTTTT

J: TRBJ1-6
size: few
V: TRBV12-3/TRBV12-4
D: -
CDR3: CASSLGTTRVPLHF
DNA: TGTGCCAGCAGTTTAGGCACCACCAGGGTACCCCTCCACTTT

J: TRBJ2-1
size: few
V: TRBV25-1
D: -
CDR3: CASRGAGRYNEQFF
DNA: TGTGCCAGCCGCGGGGCGGGACGCTACAATGAGCAGTTCTTC

J: TRBJ1-2
size: many
V: TRBV12-3/TRBV12-4
D: -
CDR3: CASSHAGAMSGYTF
DNA: TGTGCCAGCAGTCATGCAGGGGCGATGTCTGGCTACACCTTC

J: TRBJ2-3
size: many
V: TRBV11-2
D: -
CDR3: CASSLGLLALSTDTQYF
DNA: TGTGCCAGCAGCTTAGGTCTCCTAGCGCTAAGCACAGATACGCAGTATTTT